This entry features one T cell receptor (beta chain) sequence. This record comes from a study of blood T cell repertoires in COVID-19. Study-level background: PBMCs, B-cell-depleted T cells, or T cells provided the cDNA or gDNA that made up the material.

In the original analysis: The authors estimated nucleated cell counts from reference gene primer amplification. Sequencing was performed with immunoSEQ multiplex PCR; in TCRdb, only in-frame clones are kept and a portion is missing. That table furnishes V, J and clone size, whereas the DNA furnished D and trimming. The data contain some 220,000 clones, approximately 92% of them seen just once; the ten biggest clones take up 3.5%. This CDR3 is 15 amino acids long. The ends lost 6 bases at V and 5 bases at J; junction bases unmatched: 12. Germline assignment: CDR1 MDHEN and CDR2 SYDVKM. This TCR derives from a woman under 30 in a cohort exposed to, infected with or recovered from COVID-19 (not recorded which). The sample comprised PBMCs or T cells enriched from blood (not recorded which). This sequence joins TRBV28 and TRBJ1-2, with TRBD1 matching 7 bases. CDR3 region: CASSPPQGRGYGYTF. CDR3 sequence (DNA): TGTGCCAGCAGCCCCCCACAGGGGCGTGGGTATGGCTACACCTTC.